The TCR beta chain under discussion was sequenced for a study of T-cell reconstitution after alpha-beta-depleted transplantation in children. Germline CDR1 is DFQATT and CDR2 is SNEGSKA (reference sequence). This CDR3 region has 11 residues. V was clipped by 2 bases and J by 3 bases, with 5 bases between them. Molecular barcoding with unique molecular identifiers was used for the TCRbeta library. MiXCR, run by TCRdb on the PCR reads, gives a single entry per CDR3 protein. The sample has approximately 400,000 distinct CDR3 sequences; 11% are singletons. This clonotype was seen only a few times. The source was PBMCs from the stem cell graft donor, collected from the stem cell graft. This TCR was sampled from a human donor who donated a stem cell graft to a child with acute myeloid leukemia. The V call is TRBV20-1, the J call TRBJ2-7; unclear D gene. The CDR3 nucleotides read TGCAGTGCTAGATACCGCTACGAGCAGTACTTC. Amino acid sequence: CSARYRYEQYF.